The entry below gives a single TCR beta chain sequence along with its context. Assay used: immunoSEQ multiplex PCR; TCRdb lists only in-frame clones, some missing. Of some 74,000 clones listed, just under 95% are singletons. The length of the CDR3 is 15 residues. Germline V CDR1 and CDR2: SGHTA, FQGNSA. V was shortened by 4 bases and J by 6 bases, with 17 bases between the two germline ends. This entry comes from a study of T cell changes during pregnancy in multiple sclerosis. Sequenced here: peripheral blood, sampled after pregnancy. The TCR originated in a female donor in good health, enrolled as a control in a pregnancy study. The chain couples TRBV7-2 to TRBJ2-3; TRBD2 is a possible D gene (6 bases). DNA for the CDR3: TGTGCCAGCAGCTCGGCGGGACTGCGAGCGGATACGCAGTATTTT. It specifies CASSSAGLRADTQYF.